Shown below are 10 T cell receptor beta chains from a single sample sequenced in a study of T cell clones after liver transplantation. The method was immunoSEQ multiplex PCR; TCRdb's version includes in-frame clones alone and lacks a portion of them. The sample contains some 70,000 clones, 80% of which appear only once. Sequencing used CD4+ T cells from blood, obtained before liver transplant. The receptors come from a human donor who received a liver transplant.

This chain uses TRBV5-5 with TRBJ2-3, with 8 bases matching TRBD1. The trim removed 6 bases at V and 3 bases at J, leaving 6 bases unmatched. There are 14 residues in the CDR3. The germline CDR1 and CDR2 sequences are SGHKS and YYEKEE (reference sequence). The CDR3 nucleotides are TGTGCCAGCAACTCCAGGGGGCGGACAGATACGCAGTATTTT. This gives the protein CASNSRGRTDTQYF.

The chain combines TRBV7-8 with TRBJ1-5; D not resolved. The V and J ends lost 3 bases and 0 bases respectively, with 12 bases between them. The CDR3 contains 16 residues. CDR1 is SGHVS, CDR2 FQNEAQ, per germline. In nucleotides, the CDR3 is TGTGCCAGCAGCTTTATGGCGCGGGATAGCAATCAGCCCCAGCATTTT. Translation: CASSFMARDSNQPQHF. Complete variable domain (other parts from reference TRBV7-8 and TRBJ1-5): GAGVSQSPRYKVAKRGQDVALRCDPISGHVSLFWYQQALGQGPEFLTYFQNEAQLDKSGLPSDRFFAERPEGSVSTLKIQRTQQEDSAVYLCASSFMARDSNQPQHFGDGTRLSIL.

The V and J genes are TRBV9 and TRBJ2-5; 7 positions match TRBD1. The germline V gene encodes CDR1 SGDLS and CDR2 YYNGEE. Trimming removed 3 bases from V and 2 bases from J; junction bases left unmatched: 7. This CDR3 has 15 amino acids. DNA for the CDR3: TGTGCCAGCAGCGCCGGGACAGCCTATCAAGAGACCCAGTACTTC. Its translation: CASSAGTAYQETQYF.

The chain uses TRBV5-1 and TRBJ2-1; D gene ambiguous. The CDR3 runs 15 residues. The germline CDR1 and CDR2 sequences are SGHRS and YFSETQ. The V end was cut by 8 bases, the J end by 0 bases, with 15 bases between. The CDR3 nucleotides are TGCGCCAGTTCCGAGGCGGCCGACTCCTACAATGAGCAGTTCTTC. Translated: CASSEAADSYNEQFF. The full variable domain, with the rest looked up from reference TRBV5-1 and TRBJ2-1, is KAGVTQTPRYLIKTRGQQVTLSCSPISGHRSVSWYQQTPGQGLQFLFEYFSETQRNKGNFPGRFSGRQFSNSRSEMNVSTLELGDSALYLCASSEAADSYNEQFFGPGTRLTVL.

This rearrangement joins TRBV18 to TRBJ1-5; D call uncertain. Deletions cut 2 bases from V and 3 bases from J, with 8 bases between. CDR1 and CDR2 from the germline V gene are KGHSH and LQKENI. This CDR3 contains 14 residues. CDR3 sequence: CASSPSSTNQPQHF. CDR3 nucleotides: TGTGCCAGCTCACCAAGCAGCACCAATCAGCCCCAGCATTTT.

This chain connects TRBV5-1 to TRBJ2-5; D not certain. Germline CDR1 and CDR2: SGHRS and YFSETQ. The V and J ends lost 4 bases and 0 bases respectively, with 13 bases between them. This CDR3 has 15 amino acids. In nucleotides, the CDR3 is TGCGCCAGCAGCCCCCAGCGCCCGTACCAAGAGACCCAGTACTTC. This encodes CASSPQRPYQETQYF.

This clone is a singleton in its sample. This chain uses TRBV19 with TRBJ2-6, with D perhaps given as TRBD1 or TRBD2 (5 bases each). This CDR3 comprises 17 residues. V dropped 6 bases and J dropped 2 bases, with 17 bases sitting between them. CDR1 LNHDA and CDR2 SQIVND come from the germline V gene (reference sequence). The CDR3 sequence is CASRTRPGDPGANVLTF. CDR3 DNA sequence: TGTGCCAGTAGGACCCGACCCGGGGACCCTGGGGCCAACGTCCTGACTTTC.

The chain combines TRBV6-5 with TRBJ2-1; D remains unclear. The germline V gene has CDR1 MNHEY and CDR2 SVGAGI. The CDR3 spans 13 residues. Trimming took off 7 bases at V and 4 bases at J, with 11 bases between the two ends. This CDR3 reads CASKGPSYNEQFF. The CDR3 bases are TGTGCCAGCAAAGGCCCCAGTTACAATGAGCAGTTCTTC.

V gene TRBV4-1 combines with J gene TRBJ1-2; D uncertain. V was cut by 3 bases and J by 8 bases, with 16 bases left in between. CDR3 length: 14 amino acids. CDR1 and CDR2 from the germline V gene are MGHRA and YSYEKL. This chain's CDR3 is CASSQLRVLGGYTF. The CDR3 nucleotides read TGCGCCAGCAGCCAGCTCCGGGTCCTAGGAGGCTACACCTTC.

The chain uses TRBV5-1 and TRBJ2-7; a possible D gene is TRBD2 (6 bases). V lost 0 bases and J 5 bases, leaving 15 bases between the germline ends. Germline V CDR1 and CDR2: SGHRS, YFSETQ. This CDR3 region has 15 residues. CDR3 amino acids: CASSLAAGSVHEQYF. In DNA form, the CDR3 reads TGCGCCAGCAGCTTGGCCGCGGGGTCGGTCCACGAGCAGTACTTC. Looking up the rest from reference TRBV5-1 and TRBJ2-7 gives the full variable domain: KAGVTQTPRYLIKTRGQQVTLSCSPISGHRSVSWYQQTPGQGLQFLFEYFSETQRNKGNFPGRFSGRQFSNSRSEMNVSTLELGDSALYLCASSLAAGSVHEQYFGPGTRLTVT.